These T cell receptor beta chains were read from a single sample in a study of T cell changes during pregnancy in multiple sclerosis. Assay used: immunoSEQ multiplex PCR; TCRdb lists only in-frame clones, some missing. The top ten hold 3% to 4% of the sample, which has roughly 83,000 clones, roughly nine tenths seen once. Sequenced material: PBMCs, taken in the first trimester of pregnancy. These receptors came from a female donor in good health, serving as a control in a pregnancy study. Some clones in this sample may be carry-over from other donors' samples. Both conserved end residues are part of each CDR3. Fields, in order: D gene, clone size, J gene, V gene, CDR3 DNA, CDR3 protein. D genes are given only for firm matches. Expanded clones are given a class, and other clones once, few, many or no size at all.

>TRBD1|once|TRBJ2-7|TRBV15
TGTGCCACCGGGGACAGGGGTTACGAGCAGTACTTC
CATGDRGYEQYF
>TRBD1|once|TRBJ2-1|TRBV6-1
TGTGCCAGCAGTGTCAGGGGGCACAATGAGCAGTTCTTC
CASSVRGHNEQFF
>TRBD1|NA|TRBJ2-3|TRBV7-2
TGTGCCAGCAGCCTTCAGGGGGCAGATACGCAGTATTTT
CASSLQGADTQYF
>TRBD2|NA|TRBJ2-4|TRBV6-5
TGTGCCAGCAGTTACTCTGCGGGGGGGGCCAAAAACATTCAGTACTTC
CASSYSAGGAKNIQYF
>TRBD2|NA|TRBJ2-3|TRBV9
TGTGCCAGCAGCGCCTCCGGGACTACCACAGATACGCAGTATTTT
CASSASGTTTDTQYF
>NA|NA|TRBJ2-7|TRBV7-2
TGTGCCAGCAGCTTAGCGCTTGATAGCGGCTACGAGCAGTACTTC
CASSLALDSGYEQYF
>NA|NA|TRBJ1-2|TRBV6-5
TGTGCCACCAATCTACTGAGGGGAGGCGGCTACACCTTC
CATNLLRGGGYTF
>TRBD2|NA|TRBJ2-3|TRBV9
TGTGCCAGCAGCGTAGAGGGAATAGCGGGAGCCACAGATACGCAGTATTTT
CASSVEGIAGATDTQYF
>NA|NA|TRBJ2-3|TRBV6-4
TGTGCCAGCAGTGACTCAACGGGCACAGATACGCAGTATTTT
CASSDSTGTDTQYF
>NA|NA|TRBJ2-1|TRBV10-3
TGTGCCTGCTCCCCGGGTCCGGAACGAAATGAGCAGTTCTTC
CACSPGPERNEQFF
>NA|NA|TRBJ2-7|TRBV7-2
TGTGCCAGCAGCCCTATACTACCCCCCGTGCACGAGCAGTACTTC
CASSPILPPVHEQYF
>NA|NA|TRBJ2-2|TRBV5-1
TGCGCCAGCAGCGCGGCGGGTCAAAACACCGGGGAGCTGTTTTTT
CASSAAGQNTGELFF
>NA|NA|TRBJ1-5|TRBV6-1
TGTGCCAGCAGTGAAGGGGCCGAAAGTCAGCCCCAGCATTTT
CASSEGAESQPQHF
>NA|once|TRBJ2-7|TRBV10-3
TGTGCCATCAGTGTAGAAGCGGAGACCTACGAGCAGTACTTC
CAISVEAETYEQYF
>NA|NA|TRBJ2-3|TRBV1
TGCACCAGCAGCCAAGGATTCCCAACTTTGACTCCCTCCCTCAGCGGGAGGGGGACAGATACGCAGTATTTT
CTSSQGFPTLTPSLSGRGTDTQYF
>NA|NA|TRBJ2-7|TRBV6-1
TGTGCCATCTCCCCAATCCAGGGTTACTCCTACGAGCAGTACTTC
CAISPIQGYSYEQYF
>NA|NA|TRBJ1-1|TRBV6-6
TGTGCCAGCACGAAGTCGGGTCGGATGAACACTGAAGCTTTCTTT
CASTKSGRMNTEAFF